Presented here are 8 T cell receptor beta chains from one specimen sequenced in a study of cytomegalovirus exposure and HLA in healthy donors. Amplification used 60 Vbeta primers and 13 Jbeta primers. Assay: immunoSEQ multiplex PCR; the TCRdb copy retains only in-frame clones and omits some. This table has around 230,000 clones, around 80% appearing once. Sequenced: PBMCs. The receptors here all came from a boy younger than 18 in good health and CMV-seronegative.

The rearrangement uses TRBV25-1 and TRBJ1-1; D might be TRBD1 (5 bases). V was clipped by 2 bases and J by 6 bases, with 13 bases between them. The CDR3 is 14 residues long. Germline values: CDR1 MGHDK, CDR2 SYGVNS. The CDR3 DNA reads as TGTGCCAGCAGTGAAGCCTGGGGCAAAGCTGAAGCTTTCTTT. Protein: CASSEAWGKAEAFF.

This clone has a handful of counts. This chain connects TRBV7-9 to TRBJ1-2; possible D gene TRBD1, 6 bases. This CDR3 is 13 amino acids long. V lost 1 base to trimming and J lost 8 bases, with 11 bases between them. CDR1 is SEHNR and CDR2 is FQNEAQ in the germline V gene (reference sequence). This CDR3 is CASSLGTGSGYTF. CDR3 bases: TGTGCCAGCAGCTTAGGAACAGGGTCCGGCTACACCTTC.

This clone was detected once. The chain links TRBV9 to TRBJ1-2; 7 bases fit TRBD1. The germline gives CDR1 SGDLS, CDR2 YYNGEE. The CDR3 extends over 13 amino acids. Trimming cost V 4 bases and J 4 bases; bases outside gene matches: 4. The CDR3, as DNA: TGTGCCAGCAGCTCGACAGGGATCTATGGCTACACCTTC. Encoded protein: CASSSTGIYGYTF.

CDR3 sequence: CASSWTGDQPQHF. CDR3 nucleotides: TGTGCCAGCAGTTGGACTGGCGACCAGCCCCAGCATTTT. V usage is TRBV27 and J usage is TRBJ1-5; D remains unclear. Looked up from germline, CDR1 is MNHEY and CDR2 is SMNVEV (reference sequence). With 4 bases removed from V and 7 bases from J, the gap between germline ends came to 11 bases. The length of the CDR3 is 13 residues.

Notes on this clone: One junction end does not reproduce the germline sequence, and a read error may be involved. The CDR3 loop is CASSLGRSKEKLFF. CDR3 DNA: TGTGCCAGCAGCTTAGGAAGATCTAAAGAAAAACTGTTTTTT. V usage is TRBV7-2 and J usage is TRBJ1-4; D is undetermined. The V gene's germline CDR1 is SGHTA and CDR2 FQGNSA. The CDR3 contains 14 residues.

The chain employs TRBV7-3 and TRBJ2-2; D remains ambiguous. Trimming removed 4 bases at V and 5 bases at J, with 11 bases between. CDR1 is SGHTA and CDR2 is FQGTGA in the germline V gene. The length of the CDR3 is 14 residues. DNA for the CDR3: TGTGCCAGCAGCTACCCTAGTGTTACCGGGGAGCTGTTTTTT. It is translated as CASSYPSVTGELFF.

V gene TRBV6-5 combines with J gene TRBJ2-7, with D possibly TRBD1 on 6 matching bases. Trimming left V 8 bases short and J 5 bases short, with 16 bases between. CDR3 length equals 13 residues. Per the germline V gene, CDR1 is MNHEY and CDR2 is SVGAGI. The DNA for the CDR3 is TGTGCCAGCGCCAGGGGCGGCAACCACGAGCAGTACTTC. Residues: CASARGGNHEQYF.

The chain carries TRBV6-5 and TRBJ2-6; D is uncertain. V was pared by 4 bases and J by 6 bases, with 4 bases between. The germline CDR1 and CDR2 sequences are MNHEY and SVGAGI. The CDR3 spans 12 residues. The CDR3: CASSSLANVLTF. The CDR3 DNA reads TGTGCCAGCAGTTCCTTGGCCAACGTCCTGACTTTC.